A single sample is the source of the 12 T cell receptor beta chains below, sequenced in a study of vaccination and CD4 T cells after COVID-19. The assay that was used to sequence DNA from cultured CD4+ T cells was the Oncomine TCR Beta short-read assay. TCRdb used MiXCR to reprocess the PCR reads, holding one entry per CDR3 protein. This sample has around 19,000 distinct CDR3 sequences; around 50% occur once, and the top ten carry approximately 10%. Treatment noted: approximately nine-day PBMC culture with coronavirus spike peptide pools or control peptides (ViraFEST assay). What these receptors recognize is not known. Input material: CD4+ T cells from blood, cultured in vitro. Receptor source: a human donor who had recovered from COVID-19.

The CDR3: CASAPETGGQPQHF. The DNA for the CDR3 is TGTGCCAGCGCCCCCGAGACAGGGGGTCAGCCCCAGCATTTT. The rearrangement joins TRBV6-4 to TRBJ1-5; 9 bases fit TRBD1. V lost 8 bases to trimming and J lost 6 bases; unmatched junction nucleotides: 8. Per the germline V gene, CDR1 is MRHNA and CDR2 is SNTAGT. The CDR3 runs 14 residues.

This clonotype was seen a handful of times. The rearrangement joins TRBV4-1 to TRBJ1-2, with 9 bases matching TRBD1. Losses at the gene ends were 1 base for V and 5 bases for J; bases not matched to a gene: 11. The CDR3 covers 17 residues. From germline, CDR1 is MGHRA and CDR2 YSYEKL. CDR3 region: CASSQAIRDRVGYGYTF. CDR3 DNA sequence: TGCGCCAGCAGCCAAGCAATCCGGGACAGGGTTGGATATGGCTACACCTTC.

The CDR3: CASSYSIGAGPSYGYTF. The CDR3, as DNA: TGTGCCAGCAGTTACTCGATAGGAGCGGGGCCGAGCTATGGCTACACCTTC. The gene calls are TRBV6-5 and TRBJ1-2; tentative D call: TRBD1 (5 bases). Germline-derived CDR1 and CDR2 are MNHEY and SVGAGI. The CDR3 runs 17 residues. The V gene lost 0 bases and the J gene lost 4 bases, with 18 bases spanning the gap.

The chain has TRBV28 and TRBJ1-1; 7 bases match TRBD1. V gave up 8 bases and J gave up 1 base; unmatched junction bases: 4. The CDR3 sequence is 13 residues long. Germline CDR1 reads MDHEN; CDR2 reads SYDVKM. The CDR3 bases are TGTGCCAGCTACAGGGGCGGGAACACTGAAGCTTTCTTT. Its translation: CASYRGGNTEAFF.

The rearrangement joins TRBV14 to TRBJ1-1; D unresolved. V was cut by 1 base and J by 0 bases, with 18 bases left in between. Germline V gives CDR1 SGHDN, CDR2 FVKESK. The CDR3 sequence is 18 residues long. CDR3 coding DNA: TGTGCCAGCAGCCAAGTCCCATGGACTGGGAGTATGAACACTGAAGCTTTCTTT. Translated, it gives CASSQVPWTGSMNTEAFF.

This clonotype was counted only a few times. The rearrangement links TRBV24-1 to TRBJ1-5; D might be TRBD1 (6 bases). V lost 5 bases, J lost 3 bases, and 22 bases lay in between. This CDR3 comprises 18 residues. Germline CDR1 KGHDR, CDR2 SFDVKD. The chain's CDR3 is CATSVLSGGGKDNQPQHF. DNA of the CDR3: TGTGCCACCAGTGTCCTGAGTGGGGGCGGGAAGGACAATCAGCCCCAGCATTTT.

The chain uses TRBV27 and TRBJ1-2; the D is unclear. Germline assignment: CDR1 MNHEY and CDR2 SMNVEV (reference sequence). V was shortened by 4 bases and J by 4 bases, with 16 bases between the two germline ends. CDR3 length equals 15 residues. For the CDR3, the DNA is TGTGCCAGCAGTTATGTCCCTCGGGCCACCTATGGCTACACCTTC. Translating gives CASSYVPRATYGYTF.

The V call is TRBV20-1, the J call TRBJ1-2; no firm D call. The V end was cut by 0 bases, the J end by 5 bases, with 4 bases between. Germline V gives CDR1 DFQATT, CDR2 SNEGSKA (reference sequence). The CDR3 has 11 amino acids. CDR3 nucleotide sequence: TGCAGTGCTAGAGAGGTGTATGGCTACACCTTC. Translated: CSAREVYGYTF.

The rearrangement joins TRBV20-1 to TRBJ1-6, with TRBD1 as a possible D gene (6 bases). Trimming stripped 3 bases from V and 5 bases from J, with 14 bases between. This CDR3 is built from 15 residues. Germline lookup yields CDR1 DFQATT and CDR2 SNEGSKA (reference sequence). The CDR3 nucleotides are TGCAGTGCTAGCTCTACAGGGACTAATAATTCACCCCTCCACTTT. Translated: CSASSTGTNNSPLHF.

The genes are TRBV6-2 or TRBV6-3 and TRBJ1-2, with TRBD1 matching over 8 bases. The CDR3 length is 16 residues. After removal of 0 bases from V and 4 bases from J, the junction contained 7 bases not matched to a gene. Germline V gives CDR1 MNHEY, CDR2 SVGEGT. The CDR3 here is CASSYSGQGRTYGYTF. The CDR3 bases are TGTGCCAGCAGTTACTCAGGACAGGGACGTACCTATGGCTACACCTTC.

This chain connects TRBV6-2 or TRBV6-3 to TRBJ2-2, with D perhaps matching TRBD1 (5 bases). Germline V gene sequence: CDR1 MNHEY, CDR2 SVGEGT. This CDR3 contains 13 residues. V gave up 8 bases and J gave up 6 bases, with 13 bases separating them. The CDR3 sequence: CASGNPGSGELFF. The CDR3 DNA follows: TGTGCCAGCGGCAATCCAGGGTCCGGGGAGCTGTTTTTT.

This chain links TRBV20-1 with TRBJ2-1, with 9 bases matching TRBD1. Germline CDR1 and CDR2: DFQATT and SNEGSKA (reference sequence). J was trimmed by 5 bases and V by 4 bases; bases with no gene match: 3. The CDR3 loop spans 13 amino acids. CDR3 sequence reads: CSAKQGAHNEQFF. In DNA form, the CDR3 reads TGCAGTGCTAAACAGGGGGCCCACAATGAGCAGTTCTTC.